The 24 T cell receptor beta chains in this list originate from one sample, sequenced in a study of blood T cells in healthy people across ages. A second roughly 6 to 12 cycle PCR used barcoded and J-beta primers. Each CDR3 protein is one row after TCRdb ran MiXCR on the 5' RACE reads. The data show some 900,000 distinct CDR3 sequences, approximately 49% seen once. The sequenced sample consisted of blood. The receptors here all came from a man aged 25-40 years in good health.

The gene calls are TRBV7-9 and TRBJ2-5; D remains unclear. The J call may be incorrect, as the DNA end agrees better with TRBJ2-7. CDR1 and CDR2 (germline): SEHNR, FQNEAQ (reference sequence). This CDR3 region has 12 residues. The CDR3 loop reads CASSLFYGEQYF. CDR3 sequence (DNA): TGTGCCAGCAGCTTATTTTATGGCGAGCAGTACTTC.

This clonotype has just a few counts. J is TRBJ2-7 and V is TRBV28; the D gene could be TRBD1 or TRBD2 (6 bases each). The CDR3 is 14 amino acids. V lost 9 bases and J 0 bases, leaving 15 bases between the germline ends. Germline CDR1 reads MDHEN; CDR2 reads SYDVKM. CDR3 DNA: TGTGCCAGTCACCCCCCGGGGGCCTCCTACGAGCAGTACTTC. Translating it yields CASHPPGASYEQYF.

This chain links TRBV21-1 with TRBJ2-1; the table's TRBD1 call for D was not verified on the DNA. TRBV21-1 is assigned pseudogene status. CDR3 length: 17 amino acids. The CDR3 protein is CASSKSDGQGVLSEQFF. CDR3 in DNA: TGTGCCAGCAGCAAAAGCGATGGACAGGGGGTTTTGAGTGAGCAGTTCTTC.

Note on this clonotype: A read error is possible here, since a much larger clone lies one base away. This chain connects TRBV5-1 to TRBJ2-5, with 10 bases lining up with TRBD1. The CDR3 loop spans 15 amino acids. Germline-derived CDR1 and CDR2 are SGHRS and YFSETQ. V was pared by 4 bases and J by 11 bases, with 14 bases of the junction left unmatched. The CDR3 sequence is CASSVGTGEHNEQYF. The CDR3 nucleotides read TGCGCCAGCAGCGTCGGGACAGGGGAGCACAATGAGCAGTACTTC. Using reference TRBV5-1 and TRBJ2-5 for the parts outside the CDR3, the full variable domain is KAGVTQTPRYLIKTRGQQVTLSCSPISGHRSVSWYQQTPGQGLQFLFEYFSETQRNKGNFPGRFSGRQFSNSRSEMNVSTLELGDSALYLCASSVGTGEHNEQYFGPGTRLLVL.

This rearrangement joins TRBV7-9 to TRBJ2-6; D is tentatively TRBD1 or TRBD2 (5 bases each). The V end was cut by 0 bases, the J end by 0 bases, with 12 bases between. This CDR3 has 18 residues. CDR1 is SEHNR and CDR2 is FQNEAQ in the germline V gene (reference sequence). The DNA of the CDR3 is TGTGCCAGCAGCTTAGCAGGGACCCTGTTCTCTGGGGCCAACGTCCTGACTTTC. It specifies CASSLAGTLFSGANVLTF. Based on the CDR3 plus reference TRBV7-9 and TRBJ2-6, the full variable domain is DTGVSQNPRHKITKRGQNVTFRCDPISEHNRLYWYRQTLGQGPEFLTYFQNEAQLEKSRLLSDRFSAERPKGSFSTLEIQRTEQGDSAMYLCASSLAGTLFSGANVLTFGAGSRLTVL.

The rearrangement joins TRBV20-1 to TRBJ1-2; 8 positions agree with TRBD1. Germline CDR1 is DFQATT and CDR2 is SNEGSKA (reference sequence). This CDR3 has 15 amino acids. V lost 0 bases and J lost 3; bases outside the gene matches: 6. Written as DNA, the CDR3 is TGCAGTGCTAGAGATCGGCAGGGGGCGGACTATGGCTACACCTTC. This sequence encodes CSARDRQGADYGYTF.

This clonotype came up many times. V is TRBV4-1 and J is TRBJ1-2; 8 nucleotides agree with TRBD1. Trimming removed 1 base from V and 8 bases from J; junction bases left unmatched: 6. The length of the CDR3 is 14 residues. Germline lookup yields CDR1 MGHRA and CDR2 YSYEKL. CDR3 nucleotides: TGCGCCAGCAGCCAAGGCAGGGGGCTGGGGGGCTACACCTTC. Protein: CASSQGRGLGGYTF.

CDR3 nucleotide sequence: TGTGCCAGCAGAAGAGGAATTGGGGATGGCTACACCTTC. It encodes CASRRGIGDGYTF. The chain uses TRBV6-1 and TRBJ1-2; D remains ambiguous. V lost 6 bases and J lost 6, with 14 bases in between. This CDR3 contains 13 residues. The V gene's germline CDR1 is MNHNS and CDR2 SASEGT.

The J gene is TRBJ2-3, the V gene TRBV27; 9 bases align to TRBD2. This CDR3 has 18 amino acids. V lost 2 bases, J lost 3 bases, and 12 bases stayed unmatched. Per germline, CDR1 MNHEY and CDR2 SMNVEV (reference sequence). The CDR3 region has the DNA TGTGCCAGCAGTTTAAATCCTAGCGGGGACCCGAGGACAGATACGCAGTATTTT. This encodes CASSLNPSGDPRTDTQYF.

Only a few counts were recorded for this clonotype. CDR3 in DNA: TGTGCCAGCAGCTCCCCAAAATGGAAAAGCTCCTACAATGAGCAGTTCTTC. It translates to CASSSPKWKSSYNEQFF. The J gene is TRBJ2-1, the V gene TRBV7-9; D unresolved. This CDR3 is built from 17 residues. Trimming left V 4 bases short and J 0 bases short, with 16 bases between. Germline V gene data show CDR1 as SEHNR and CDR2 as FQNEAQ (reference sequence).

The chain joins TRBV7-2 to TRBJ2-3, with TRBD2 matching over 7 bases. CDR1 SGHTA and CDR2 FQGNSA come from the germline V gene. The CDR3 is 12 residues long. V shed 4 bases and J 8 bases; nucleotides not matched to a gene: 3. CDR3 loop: CASSWGGGTQYF. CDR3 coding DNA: TGTGCCAGCAGCTGGGGGGGAGGTACGCAGTATTTT.

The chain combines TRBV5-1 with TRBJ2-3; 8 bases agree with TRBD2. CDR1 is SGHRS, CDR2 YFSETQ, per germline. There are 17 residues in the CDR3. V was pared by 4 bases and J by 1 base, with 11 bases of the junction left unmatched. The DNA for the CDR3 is TGCGCCAGCAGCCCCCCGTCCCGAGCGGGGGGCACAGATACGCAGTATTTT. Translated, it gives CASSPPSRAGGTDTQYF.

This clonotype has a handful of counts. The CDR3 bases are TGCAGTGCTAGCGGGGGGGCTTTCCAAGAGACCCAGTACTTC. This gives the protein CSASGGAFQETQYF. The J gene is TRBJ2-5, the V gene TRBV20-1; TRBD2 matches at 8 bases. V was pared by 3 bases and J by 1 base, with 4 bases of the junction left unmatched. CDR3 size: 14 residues. The V gene's germline CDR1 is DFQATT and CDR2 SNEGSKA (reference sequence).

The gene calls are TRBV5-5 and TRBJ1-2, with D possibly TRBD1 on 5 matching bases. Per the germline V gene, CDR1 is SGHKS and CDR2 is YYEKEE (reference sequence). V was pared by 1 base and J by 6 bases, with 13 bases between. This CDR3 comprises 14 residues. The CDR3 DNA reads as TGTGCCAGCAGCTTGAAGGGGTTGGTCCATGGCTACACCTTC. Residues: CASSLKGLVHGYTF. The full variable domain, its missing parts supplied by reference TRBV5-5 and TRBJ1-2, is DAGVTQSPTHLIKTRGQQVTLRCSPISGHKSVSWYQQVLGQGPQFIFQYYEKEERGRGNFPDRFSARQFPNYSSELNVNALLLGDSALYLCASSLKGLVHGYTFGSGTRLTVV.

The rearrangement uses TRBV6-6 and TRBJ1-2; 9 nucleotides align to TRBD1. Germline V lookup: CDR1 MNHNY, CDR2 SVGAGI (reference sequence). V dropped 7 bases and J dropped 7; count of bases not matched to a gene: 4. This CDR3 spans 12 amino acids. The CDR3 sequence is CASTGTGSGYTF. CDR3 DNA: TGTGCCAGCACTGGGACAGGGTCTGGCTACACCTTC.

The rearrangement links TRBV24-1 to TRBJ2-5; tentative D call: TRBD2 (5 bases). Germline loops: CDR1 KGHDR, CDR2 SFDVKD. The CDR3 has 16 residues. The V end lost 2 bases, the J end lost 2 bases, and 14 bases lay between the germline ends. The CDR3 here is CATSDSPSRRQETQYF. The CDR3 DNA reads TGTGCCACCAGTGATTCCCCTAGCCGCAGGCAAGAGACCCAGTACTTC.

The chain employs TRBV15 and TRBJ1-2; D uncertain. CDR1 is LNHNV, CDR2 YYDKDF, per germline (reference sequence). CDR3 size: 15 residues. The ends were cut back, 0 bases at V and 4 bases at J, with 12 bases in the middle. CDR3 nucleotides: TGTGCCACCAGCAGAGATCCGGCCCGGGCCTATGGCTACACCTTC. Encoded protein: CATSRDPARAYGYTF.

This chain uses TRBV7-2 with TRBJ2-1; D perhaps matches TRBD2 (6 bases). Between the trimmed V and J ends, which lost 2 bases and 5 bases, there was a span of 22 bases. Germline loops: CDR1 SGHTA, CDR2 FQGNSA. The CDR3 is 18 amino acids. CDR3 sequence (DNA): TGTGCCAGCAGCTTAAACGCGGTGACGGTGGCGGGGAACAATGAGCAGTTCTTC. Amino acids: CASSLNAVTVAGNNEQFF. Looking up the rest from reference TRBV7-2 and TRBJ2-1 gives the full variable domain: GAGVSQSPSNKVTEKGKDVELRCDPISGHTALYWYRQSLGQGLEFLIYFQGNSAPDKSGLPSDRFSAERTGGSVSTLTIQRTQQEDSAVYLCASSLNAVTVAGNNEQFFGPGTRLTVL.

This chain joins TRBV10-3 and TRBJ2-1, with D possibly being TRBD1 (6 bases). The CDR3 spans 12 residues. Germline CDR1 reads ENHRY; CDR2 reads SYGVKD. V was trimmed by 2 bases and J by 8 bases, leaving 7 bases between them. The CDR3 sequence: CAISEGGYEQFF. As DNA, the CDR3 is TGTGCCATCAGTGAGGGGGGCTATGAGCAGTTCTTC.

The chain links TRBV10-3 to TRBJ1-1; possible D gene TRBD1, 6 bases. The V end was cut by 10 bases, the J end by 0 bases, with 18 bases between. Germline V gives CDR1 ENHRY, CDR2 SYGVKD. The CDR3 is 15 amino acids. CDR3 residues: CASQEGGGVNTEAFF. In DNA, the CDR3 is TGTGCCAGCCAGGAGGGAGGGGGGGTGAACACTGAAGCTTTCTTT.

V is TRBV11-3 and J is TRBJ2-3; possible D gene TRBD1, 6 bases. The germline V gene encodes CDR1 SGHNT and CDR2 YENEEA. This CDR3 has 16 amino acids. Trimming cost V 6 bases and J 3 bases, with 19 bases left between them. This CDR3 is CASRQTGDISTDTQYF. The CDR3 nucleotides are TGTGCCAGCAGACAGACAGGTGATATTTCTACAGATACGCAGTATTTT.

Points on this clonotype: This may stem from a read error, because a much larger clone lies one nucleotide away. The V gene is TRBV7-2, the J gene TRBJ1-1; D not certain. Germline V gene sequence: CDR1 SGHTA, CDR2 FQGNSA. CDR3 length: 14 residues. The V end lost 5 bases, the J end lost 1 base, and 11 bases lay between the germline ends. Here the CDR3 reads CASSVGNQNTEAFF. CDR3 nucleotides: TGTGCCAGCAGCGTAGGTAACCAGAACACTGAAGCTTTCTTT.

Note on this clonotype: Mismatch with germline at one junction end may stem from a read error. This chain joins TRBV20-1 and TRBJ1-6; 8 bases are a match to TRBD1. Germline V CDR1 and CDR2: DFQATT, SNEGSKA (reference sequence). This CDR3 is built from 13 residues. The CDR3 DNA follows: TGCAGCGCTAGAACAGGGGGGGGTTCACCCCTCCACTTT. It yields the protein CSARTGGGSPLHF.

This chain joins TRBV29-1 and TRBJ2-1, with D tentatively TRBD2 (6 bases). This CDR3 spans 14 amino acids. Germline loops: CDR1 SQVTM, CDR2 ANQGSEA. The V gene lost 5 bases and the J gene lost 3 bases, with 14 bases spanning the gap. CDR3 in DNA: TGCAGCGTTTCCAGGGAGGTTTTCTACAATGAGCAGTTCTTC. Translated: CSVSREVFYNEQFF.